This entry is about one T cell receptor beta chain. Other DNA sequences in the sample encode the same CDR3. V lost 2 bases and J lost 0, with 9 bases in between. The CDR3 contains 15 residues. CDR1 and CDR2 (germline): SGHRS, YFSETQ. These data belong to a study of blood T cell repertoires in COVID-19. The wider study: Donors in the United States, Italy and Spain gave samples during acute or convalescent COVID-19.

Generated by immunoSEQ multiplex PCR, the TCRdb table keeps only in-frame clones and is missing some. The table has about 260,000 clones, over 80% seen once; the top ten hold 1.5%. This rearrangement joins TRBV5-1 to TRBJ2-1; the D gene is possibly TRBD1 (6 bases). The TCR originated in a woman in her thirties or forties who had recovered from COVID-19. The sequenced sample was peripheral blood. In DNA, the CDR3 is TGCGCCAGCAGCTTACAGGGCAGCTCCTACAATGAGCAGTTCTTC. The encoded protein is CASSLQGSSYNEQFF.